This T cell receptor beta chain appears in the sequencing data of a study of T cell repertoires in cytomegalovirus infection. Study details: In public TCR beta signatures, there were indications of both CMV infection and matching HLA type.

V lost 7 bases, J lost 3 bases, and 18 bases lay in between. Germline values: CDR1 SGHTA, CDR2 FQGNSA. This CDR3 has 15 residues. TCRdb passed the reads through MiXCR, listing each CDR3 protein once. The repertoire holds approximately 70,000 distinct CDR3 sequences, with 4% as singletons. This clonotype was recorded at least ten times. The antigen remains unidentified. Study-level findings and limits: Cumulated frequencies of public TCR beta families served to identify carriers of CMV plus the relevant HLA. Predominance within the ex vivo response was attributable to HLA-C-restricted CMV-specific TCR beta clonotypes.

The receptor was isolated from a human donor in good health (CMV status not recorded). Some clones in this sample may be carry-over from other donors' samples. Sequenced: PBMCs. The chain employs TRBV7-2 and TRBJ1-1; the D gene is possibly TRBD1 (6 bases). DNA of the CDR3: TGTGCCAGCACCTCGATACGGGGGCCGCACACTGAAGCTTTCTTT. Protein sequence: CASTSIRGPHTEAFF. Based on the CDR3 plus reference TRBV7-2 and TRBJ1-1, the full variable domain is GAGVSQSPSNKVTEKGKDVELRCDPISGHTALYWYRQSLGQGLEFLIYFQGNSAPDKSGLPSDRFSAERTGGSVSTLTIQRTQQEDSAVYLCASTSIRGPHTEAFFGQGTRLTVV.